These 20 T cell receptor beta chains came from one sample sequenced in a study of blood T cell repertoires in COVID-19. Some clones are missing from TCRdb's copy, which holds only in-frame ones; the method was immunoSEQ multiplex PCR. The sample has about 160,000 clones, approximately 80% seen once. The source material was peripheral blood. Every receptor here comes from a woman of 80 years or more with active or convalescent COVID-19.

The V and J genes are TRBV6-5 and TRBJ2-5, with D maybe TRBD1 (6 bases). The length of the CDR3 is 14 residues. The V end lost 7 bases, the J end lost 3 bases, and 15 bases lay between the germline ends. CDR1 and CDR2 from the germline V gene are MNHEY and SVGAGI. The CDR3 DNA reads TGTGCCAGCATTACCCGGGACAAAGAAGAGACCCAGTACTTC. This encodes CASITRDKEETQYF.

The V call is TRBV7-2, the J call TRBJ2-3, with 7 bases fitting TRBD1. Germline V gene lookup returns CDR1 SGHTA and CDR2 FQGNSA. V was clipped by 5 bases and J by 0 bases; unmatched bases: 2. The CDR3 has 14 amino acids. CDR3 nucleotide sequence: TGTGCCAGCAGCCTGGGACAGAGCACAGATACGCAGTATTTT. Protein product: CASSLGQSTDTQYF.

CDR3 region: CAISGTGPNTEAFF. CDR3 nucleotide sequence: TGTGCCATCAGTGGGACAGGCCCGAACACTGAAGCTTTCTTT. The chain is built from TRBV10-3 and TRBJ1-1; 7 bases are shared with TRBD1. The CDR3 length is 14 residues. CDR1 and CDR2 from the germline V gene are ENHRY and SYGVKD. Trimming removed 4 bases from V and 1 base from J; junction bases left unmatched: 3.

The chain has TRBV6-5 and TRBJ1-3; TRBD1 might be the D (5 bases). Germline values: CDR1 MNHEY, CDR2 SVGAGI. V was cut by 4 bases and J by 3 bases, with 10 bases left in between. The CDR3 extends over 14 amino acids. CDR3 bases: TGTGCCAGCAGTTCCGCGGGGGATGGAAACACCATATATTTT. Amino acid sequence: CASSSAGDGNTIYF.

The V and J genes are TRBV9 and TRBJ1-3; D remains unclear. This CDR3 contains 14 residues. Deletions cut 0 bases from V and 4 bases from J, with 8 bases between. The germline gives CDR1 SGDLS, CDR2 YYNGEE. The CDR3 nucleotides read TGTGCCAGCAGCGTAGCCCAGGAAGGAAACACCATATATTTT. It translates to CASSVAQEGNTIYF.

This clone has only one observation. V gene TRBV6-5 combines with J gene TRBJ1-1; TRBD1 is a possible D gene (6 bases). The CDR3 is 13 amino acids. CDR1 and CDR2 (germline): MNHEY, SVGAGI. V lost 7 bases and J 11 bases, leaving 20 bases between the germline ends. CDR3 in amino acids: CASTPDRYRGAFF. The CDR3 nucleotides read TGTGCCAGCACCCCAGACAGGTATCGAGGGGCTTTCTTT.

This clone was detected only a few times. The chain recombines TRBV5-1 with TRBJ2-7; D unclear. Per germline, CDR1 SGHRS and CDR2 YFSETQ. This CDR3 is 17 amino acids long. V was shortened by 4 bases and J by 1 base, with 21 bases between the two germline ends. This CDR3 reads CASSPTEHSQMSYEQYF. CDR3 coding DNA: TGCGCCAGCAGCCCAACCGAGCACAGCCAGATGTCCTACGAGCAGTACTTC. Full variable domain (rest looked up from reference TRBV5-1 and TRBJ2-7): KAGVTQTPRYLIKTRGQQVTLSCSPISGHRSVSWYQQTPGQGLQFLFEYFSETQRNKGNFPGRFSGRQFSNSRSEMNVSTLELGDSALYLCASSPTEHSQMSYEQYFGPGTRLTVT.

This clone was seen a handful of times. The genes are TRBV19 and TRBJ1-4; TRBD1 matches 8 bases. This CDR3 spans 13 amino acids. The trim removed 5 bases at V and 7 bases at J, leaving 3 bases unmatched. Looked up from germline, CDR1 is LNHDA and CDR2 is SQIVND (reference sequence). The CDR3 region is CASSWTGFEKLFF. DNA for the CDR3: TGTGCCAGTAGTTGGACAGGGTTTGAAAAACTGTTTTTT.

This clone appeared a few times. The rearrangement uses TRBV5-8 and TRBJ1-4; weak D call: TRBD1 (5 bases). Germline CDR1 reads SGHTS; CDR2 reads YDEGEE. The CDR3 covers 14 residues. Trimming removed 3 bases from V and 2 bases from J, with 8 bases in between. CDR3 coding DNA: TGTGCCAGCAGCTGGGGGGTGACTAATGAAAAACTGTTTTTT. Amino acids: CASSWGVTNEKLFF.

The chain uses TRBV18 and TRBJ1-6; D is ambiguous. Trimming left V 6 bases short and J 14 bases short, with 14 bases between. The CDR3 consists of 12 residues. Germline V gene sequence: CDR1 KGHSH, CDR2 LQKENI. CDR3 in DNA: TGTGCCAGCTCTCGCAGTGAGGGCACCCTCCACTTT. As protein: CASSRSEGTLHF. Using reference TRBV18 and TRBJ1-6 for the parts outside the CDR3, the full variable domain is NAGVMQNPRHLVRRRGQEARLRCSPMKGHSHVYWYRQLPEEGLKFMVYLQKENIIDESGMPKERFSAEFPKEGPSILRIQQVVRGDSAAYFCASSRSEGTLHFGNGTRLTVT.

The CDR3 reads CASRANRGGGETQYF. CDR3 nucleotide sequence: TGTGCCAGCAGGGCCAATCGGGGGGGAGGAGAGACCCAGTACTTC. This chain connects TRBV7-2 to TRBJ2-5, with 8 positions matching TRBD2. The germline CDR1 and CDR2 sequences are SGHTA and FQGNSA. The length of the CDR3 is 15 residues. With V trimmed by 6 bases and J by 4 bases, 10 bases remained unmatched.

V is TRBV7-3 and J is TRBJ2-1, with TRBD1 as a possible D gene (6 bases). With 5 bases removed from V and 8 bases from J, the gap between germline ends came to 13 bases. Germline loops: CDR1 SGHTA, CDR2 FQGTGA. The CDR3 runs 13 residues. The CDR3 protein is CASSTGKGDEQFF. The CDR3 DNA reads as TGTGCCAGCAGCACCGGGAAGGGGGATGAGCAGTTCTTC.

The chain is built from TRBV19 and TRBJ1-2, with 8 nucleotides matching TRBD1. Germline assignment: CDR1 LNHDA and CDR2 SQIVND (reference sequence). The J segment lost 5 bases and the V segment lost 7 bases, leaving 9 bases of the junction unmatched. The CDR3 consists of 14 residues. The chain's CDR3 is CASMDRTGIYGYTF. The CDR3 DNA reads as TGTGCCAGTATGGACCGGACAGGGATATATGGCTACACCTTC. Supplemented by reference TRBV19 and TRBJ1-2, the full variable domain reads DGGITQSPKYLFRKEGQNVTLSCEQNLNHDAMYWYRQDPGQGLRLIYYSQIVNDFQKGDIAEGYSVSREKKESFPLTVTSAQKNPTAFYLCASMDRTGIYGYTFGSGTRLTVV.

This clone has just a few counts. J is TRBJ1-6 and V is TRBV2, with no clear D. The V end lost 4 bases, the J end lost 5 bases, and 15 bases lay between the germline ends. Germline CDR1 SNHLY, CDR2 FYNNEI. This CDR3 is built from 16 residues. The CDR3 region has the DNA TGTGCCAGCAGTGCGTGGGGAGCAGACAATAATTCACCCCTCCACTTT. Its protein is CASSAWGADNNSPLHF.

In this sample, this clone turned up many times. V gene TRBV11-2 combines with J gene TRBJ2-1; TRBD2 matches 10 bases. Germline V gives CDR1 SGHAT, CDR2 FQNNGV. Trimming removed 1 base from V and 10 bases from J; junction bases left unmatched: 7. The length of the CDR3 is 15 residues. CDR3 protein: CASSLASGGVLEQFF. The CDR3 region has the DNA TGTGCCAGCAGCTTAGCGAGCGGGGGGGTACTAGAGCAGTTCTTC. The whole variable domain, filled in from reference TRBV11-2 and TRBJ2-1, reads EAGVAQSPRYKIIEKRQSVAFWCNPISGHATLYWYQQILGQGPKLLIQFQNNGVVDDSQLPKDRFSAERLKGVDSTLKIQPAKLEDSAVYLCASSLASGGVLEQFFGPGTRLTVL.

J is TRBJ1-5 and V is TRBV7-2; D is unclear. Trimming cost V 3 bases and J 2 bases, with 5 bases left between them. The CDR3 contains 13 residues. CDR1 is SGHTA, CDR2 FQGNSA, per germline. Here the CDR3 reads CASSFYGNQPQHF. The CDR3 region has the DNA TGTGCCAGCAGCTTCTATGGCAATCAGCCCCAGCATTTT.

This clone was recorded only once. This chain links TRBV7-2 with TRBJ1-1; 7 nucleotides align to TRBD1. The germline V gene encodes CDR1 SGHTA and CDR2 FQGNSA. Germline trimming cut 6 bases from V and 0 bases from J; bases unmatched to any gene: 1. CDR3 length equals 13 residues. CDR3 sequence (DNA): TGTGCCAGCAGGGGGACAGTGAACACTGAAGCTTTCTTT. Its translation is CASRGTVNTEAFF.

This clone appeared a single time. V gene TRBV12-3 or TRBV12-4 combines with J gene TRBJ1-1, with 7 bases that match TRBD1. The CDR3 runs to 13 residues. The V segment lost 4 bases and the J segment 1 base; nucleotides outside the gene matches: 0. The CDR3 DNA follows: TGTGCCAGCAGTTGGACAGGGAACACTGAAGCTTTCTTT. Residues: CASSWTGNTEAFF.

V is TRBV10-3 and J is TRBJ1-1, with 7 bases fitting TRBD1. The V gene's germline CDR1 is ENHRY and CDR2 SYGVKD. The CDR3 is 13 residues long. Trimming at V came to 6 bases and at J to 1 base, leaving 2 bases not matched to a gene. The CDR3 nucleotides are TGTGCCATCAGCGAGGGGGCGAACACTGAAGCTTTCTTT. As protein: CAISEGANTEAFF.

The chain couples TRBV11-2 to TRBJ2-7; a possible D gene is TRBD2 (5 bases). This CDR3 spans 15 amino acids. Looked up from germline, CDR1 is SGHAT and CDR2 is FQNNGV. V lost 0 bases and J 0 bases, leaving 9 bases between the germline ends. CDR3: CASSLDVGSSYEQYF. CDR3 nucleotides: TGTGCCAGCAGCTTAGACGTAGGGAGCTCCTACGAGCAGTACTTC.